Presented here are 24 T cell receptor beta chains from one specimen sequenced in a study of blood T cell repertoires in COVID-19. Using immunoSEQ multiplex PCR, the repertoire was profiled, and TCRdb retains in-frame clones only, with some absent. This table has about 75,000 clones, about four fifths appearing once. Sequencing was done on a sample of peripheral blood. The receptor set was obtained from a woman over 75 with active or convalescent COVID-19.

The chain is built from TRBV4-3 and TRBJ2-7; 7 bases match TRBD1. The junction had 8 bases not matched to a gene; V was cut back by 1 base and J by 5 bases. CDR1 is LGHNA and CDR2 is YSLEER in the germline V gene. There are 15 residues in the CDR3. CDR3 DNA: TGCGCCAGCAGCCAAGGTCGACAGGGTTTCCACGAGCAGTACTTC. Amino acids: CASSQGRQGFHEQYF.

This chain joins TRBV4-3 and TRBJ2-1; TRBD1 agrees at 7 bases. CDR1 is LGHNA, CDR2 YSLEER, per germline. The CDR3 spans 16 residues. The V and J ends lost 2 bases and 8 bases, in that order; junction bases with no gene match: 12. CDR3 sequence reads: CASSQQWRQGFYEQFF. The CDR3 nucleotides read TGCGCCAGCAGCCAACAATGGAGACAGGGTTTTTATGAGCAGTTCTTC.

The V and J genes are TRBV28 and TRBJ1-1, with unresolved D. Trimming left V 6 bases short and J 3 bases short, with 11 bases between. The CDR3 totals 13 residues. The V gene's germline CDR1 is MDHEN and CDR2 SYDVKM. The CDR3 DNA sequence: TGTGCCAGCAGGGTGGGAGGGCACACTGAAGCTTTCTTT. It is translated as CASRVGGHTEAFF. The whole variable domain, filled in from reference TRBV28 and TRBJ1-1, reads DVKVTQSSRYLVKRTGEKVFLECVQDMDHENMFWYRQDPGLGLRLIYFSYDVKMKEKGDIPEGYSVSREKKERFSLILESASTNQTSMYLCASRVGGHTEAFFGQGTRLTVV.

The chain joins TRBV4-1 to TRBJ1-2; 7 bases match TRBD1. CDR1 is MGHRA and CDR2 is YSYEKL in the germline V gene. The CDR3 runs to 15 residues. V trimming: 3 bases; J trimming: 2 bases; junction bases outside the gene matches: 6. CDR3 amino acids: CASSQRSGQNYGYTF. The CDR3, as DNA: TGCGCCAGCAGCCAGAGATCGGGACAGAACTATGGCTACACCTTC.

In DNA form, the CDR3 reads TGTGCCAGCAGCTGGGGACAGCTCCTTAACTATGGCTACACCTTC. As protein: CASSWGQLLNYGYTF. V is TRBV7-9 and J is TRBJ1-2, with 7 bases fitting TRBD1. The CDR3 length is 15 residues. Trimming took 4 bases from V and 1 from J; bases not matched to a gene: 6. Germline V gene lookup returns CDR1 SEHNR and CDR2 FQNEAQ (reference sequence).

The sample holds one count of this clone. The chain employs TRBV5-1 and TRBJ2-3, with 8 bases lining up with TRBD2. V lost 4 bases, J lost 2 bases, and 6 bases stayed unmatched. The CDR3 totals 15 residues. CDR1 is SGHRS, CDR2 YFSETQ, per germline. CDR3 residues: CASSPSGLDTDTQYF. The DNA of the CDR3 is TGCGCCAGCAGCCCTTCGGGACTAGACACAGATACGCAGTATTTT. Combining the CDR3 with reference TRBV5-1 and TRBJ2-3 gives the whole variable domain KAGVTQTPRYLIKTRGQQVTLSCSPISGHRSVSWYQQTPGQGLQFLFEYFSETQRNKGNFPGRFSGRQFSNSRSEMNVSTLELGDSALYLCASSPSGLDTDTQYFGPGTRLTVL.

The rearrangement joins TRBV10-3 to TRBJ2-1, with 8 bases fitting TRBD1. V dropped 8 bases and J dropped 1; count of bases not matched to a gene: 7. This CDR3 spans 15 amino acids. CDR1 and CDR2 from the germline V gene are ENHRY and SYGVKD. CDR3 residues: CAIGDWDRSYNEQFF. The DNA for the CDR3 is TGTGCCATCGGGGACTGGGACAGGTCCTACAATGAGCAGTTCTTC.

As for this clone: Other DNA sequences in this specimen translate into the identical CDR3. The V gene is TRBV6-5, the J gene TRBJ2-1, with TRBD2 identical over 9 bases. The germline V gene has CDR1 MNHEY and CDR2 SVGAGI. CDR3 length: 15 residues. V dropped 7 bases and J dropped 4; count of bases not matched to a gene: 8. The CDR3 spells CASNRLAGVYNEQFF. CDR3 bases: TGTGCCAGCAACAGATTAGCGGGAGTTTACAATGAGCAGTTCTTC.

This clone has a handful of counts. The rearrangement links TRBV6-5 to TRBJ2-1; 7 bases match TRBD2. CDR3 length: 15 amino acids. V lost 6 bases and J lost 2; bases outside the gene matches: 7. Per the germline V gene, CDR1 is MNHEY and CDR2 is SVGAGI. The CDR3 protein is CASSYRLATYNEQFF. CDR3 DNA: TGTGCCAGCAGCTACCGACTAGCTACCTACAATGAGCAGTTCTTC.

This clone has only a few counts. The gene calls are TRBV19 and TRBJ2-7, with 8 positions matching TRBD1. The CDR3 is 14 residues long. V lost 0 bases, J lost 2 bases, and 0 bases stayed unmatched. The germline CDR1 and CDR2 sequences are LNHDA and SQIVND (reference sequence). The CDR3 coding sequence is TGTGCCAGTAGTATAGACAGGGGGCCCTACGAGCAGTACTTC. Translating it yields CASSIDRGPYEQYF.

This chain uses TRBV19 with TRBJ1-4, with D possibly TRBD1 on 5 matching bases. The V and J ends lost 9 bases and 7 bases respectively, with 21 bases between them. CDR3 length: 15 residues. CDR1 is LNHDA, CDR2 SQIVND, per germline (reference sequence). The CDR3 here is CASRSSRFRGEKLFF. The CDR3 DNA is TGTGCCAGCAGAAGTAGTCGATTTAGGGGTGAAAAACTGTTTTTT. The variable domain in full, with the rest retrieved from reference TRBV19 and TRBJ1-4, is DGGITQSPKYLFRKEGQNVTLSCEQNLNHDAMYWYRQDPGQGLRLIYYSQIVNDFQKGDIAEGYSVSREKKESFPLTVTSAQKNPTAFYLCASRSSRFRGEKLFFGSGTQLSVL.

J is TRBJ1-5 and V is TRBV7-2; 9 bases are a match to TRBD1. The CDR3 totals 15 residues. V lost 5 bases and J lost 5; bases outside the gene matches: 7. The germline V gene has CDR1 SGHTA and CDR2 FQGNSA. CDR3 loop: CASSPRDRVDQPQHF. The CDR3 nucleotides read TGTGCCAGCAGCCCACGGGACAGGGTTGATCAGCCCCAGCATTTT.

This chain links TRBV27 with TRBJ1-1; D gene unclear. Trimming removed 8 bases at V and 2 bases at J, with 15 bases between. The CDR3 length is 14 residues. Germline values: CDR1 MNHEY, CDR2 SMNVEV (reference sequence). CDR3 residues: CASFSLGVNTEAFF. In DNA, the CDR3 is TGTGCCAGCTTCTCTCTCGGGGTCAACACTGAAGCTTTCTTT.

The rearrangement joins TRBV27 to TRBJ1-2; 8 positions match TRBD1. Germline-derived CDR1 and CDR2 are MNHEY and SMNVEV (reference sequence). CDR3 size: 14 residues. V lost 3 bases, J lost 7 bases, and 7 bases stayed unmatched. Here the CDR3 reads CASSFRTGYRGYTF. CDR3 in DNA: TGTGCCAGCAGTTTTCGGACAGGGTATCGTGGCTACACCTTC.

V is TRBV7-2 and J is TRBJ2-2, with 7 positions matching TRBD2. This CDR3 is built from 14 residues. CDR1 is SGHTA and CDR2 is FQGNSA in the germline V gene. Unmatched junction bases numbered 1, after V lost 1 base and J lost 5 bases. The CDR3 DNA reads as TGTGCCAGCAGCTTAGTGGGGGGGACCGGGGAGCTGTTTTTT. Translated, it gives CASSLVGGTGELFF.

The chain combines TRBV6-5 with TRBJ1-1, with D possibly being TRBD1 (5 bases). V lost 4 bases, J lost 11 bases, and 14 bases lay in between. CDR3 size: 12 residues. CDR1 is MNHEY and CDR2 is SVGAGI in the germline V gene. CDR3: CASSFQGGRAFF. In nucleotides, the CDR3 is TGTGCCAGCAGTTTCCAGGGTGGACGGGCTTTCTTT.

This clone was seen more than once but under ten times. The chain joins TRBV28 to TRBJ2-7; TRBD1 matches at 11 bases. CDR1 MDHEN and CDR2 SYDVKM come from the germline V gene. V shed 7 bases and J 5 bases; nucleotides not matched to a gene: 10. This CDR3 spans 15 amino acids. This chain's CDR3 is CASKKGTGGLHEQYF. The CDR3 DNA sequence: TGTGCCAGCAAAAAAGGGACAGGGGGATTGCACGAGCAGTACTTC.

Here the CDR3 reads CAIAPGTSINEQFF. The CDR3 DNA reads as TGTGCCATCGCCCCCGGGACTAGCATCAATGAGCAGTTCTTC. The chain uses TRBV10-3 and TRBJ2-1; TRBD2 matches 9 bases. J gave up 6 bases and V 8 bases, and 8 bases lay outside the gene matches. Germline values: CDR1 ENHRY, CDR2 SYGVKD. The CDR3 spans 14 residues.

This rearrangement joins TRBV14 to TRBJ2-3; 7 positions agree with TRBD2. This CDR3 is 15 amino acids long. Germline CDR1 is SGHDN and CDR2 is FVKESK. The V gene end was trimmed by 1 base and the J gene end by 2 bases; junction bases not matched to a gene: 3. CDR3 loop: CASSQVGGFTDTQYF. In nucleotides, the CDR3 is TGTGCCAGCAGCCAAGTGGGAGGGTTCACAGATACGCAGTATTTT.

This chain connects TRBV9 to TRBJ1-2, with D hard to call. Trimming removed 3 bases from V and 1 base from J, with 16 bases in between. Looked up from germline, CDR1 is SGDLS and CDR2 is YYNGEE. The CDR3 consists of 16 residues. CDR3 DNA sequence: TGTGCCAGCAGCGGACAACAGAGAGTGTTTAACTATGGCTACACCTTC. Encoded protein: CASSGQQRVFNYGYTF.

The rearrangement links TRBV5-1 to TRBJ2-7; TRBD1 matches 7 bases. Germline V gene lookup returns CDR1 SGHRS and CDR2 YFSETQ. This CDR3 region has 15 residues. Trimming cost V 4 bases and J 7 bases; bases outside gene matches: 14. In nucleotides, the CDR3 is TGCGCCAGCAGCAAAGGGACAGTTGCTTGGGAAGAGCAGTACTTC. The encoded protein is CASSKGTVAWEEQYF.

The chain links TRBV5-1 to TRBJ1-4; D is unresolved. Germline CDR1 is SGHRS and CDR2 is YFSETQ. Trimming shortened V by 4 bases and J by 4 bases, and 14 bases separated the two germline ends. This CDR3 contains 15 residues. The CDR3 DNA reads TGCGCCAGCAGCCCCAGCCCAAGAGGTAATGAAAAACTGTTTTTT. It yields the protein CASSPSPRGNEKLFF.

The chain combines TRBV12-3 or TRBV12-4 with TRBJ1-2; D remains unclear. Trimming left V 3 bases short and J 8 bases short, with 13 bases between. The CDR3 length is 13 residues. CDR3 nucleotide sequence: TGTGCCAGCAGTTTGCCCCCTGGGCCCGGCTACACCTTC. This sequence encodes CASSLPPGPGYTF.

This chain uses TRBV5-1 with TRBJ2-7, with 8 bases identical to TRBD1. The V and J ends lost 5 bases and 3 bases, in that order; junction bases with no gene match: 10. The germline V gene encodes CDR1 SGHRS and CDR2 YFSETQ. The CDR3 contains 15 residues. For the CDR3, the DNA is TGCGCCAGCAGTTCTGGACAGGGCATCGACTACGAGCAGTACTTC. Its translation is CASSSGQGIDYEQYF.